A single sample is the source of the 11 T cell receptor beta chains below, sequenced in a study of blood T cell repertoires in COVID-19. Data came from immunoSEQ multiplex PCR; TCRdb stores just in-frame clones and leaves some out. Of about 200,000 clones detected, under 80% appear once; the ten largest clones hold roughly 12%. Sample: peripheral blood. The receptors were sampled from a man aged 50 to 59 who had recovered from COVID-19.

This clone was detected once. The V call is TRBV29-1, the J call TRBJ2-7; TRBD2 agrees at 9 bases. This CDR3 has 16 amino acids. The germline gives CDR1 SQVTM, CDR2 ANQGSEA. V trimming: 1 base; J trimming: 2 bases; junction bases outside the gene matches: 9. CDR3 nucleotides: TGCAGCGTTGAAGGGGGAACTAGCGGGCGCGCCTACGAGCAGTACTTC. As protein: CSVEGGTSGRAYEQYF.

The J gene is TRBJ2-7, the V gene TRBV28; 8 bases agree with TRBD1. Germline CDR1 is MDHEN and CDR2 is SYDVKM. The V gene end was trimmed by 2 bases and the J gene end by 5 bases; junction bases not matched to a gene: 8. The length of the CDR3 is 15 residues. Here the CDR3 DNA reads TGTGCCAGCAGTTTAGGACAGGGAAGGATAGACGAGCAGTACTTC. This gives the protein CASSLGQGRIDEQYF.

CDR3 in amino acids: CASSQRTSGRPQETQYF. In DNA form, the CDR3 reads TGTGCCAGCAGCCAACGGACTAGCGGGAGACCACAAGAGACCCAGTACTTC. This chain connects TRBV3-1 (or the pseudogene TRBV3-2) to TRBJ2-5; 13 nucleotides align to TRBD2. The J segment lost 2 bases and the V segment lost 2 bases, leaving 5 bases of the junction unmatched. The germline V gene has CDR1 LGHDT and CDR2 YNNKEL (reference sequence). The CDR3 consists of 17 residues.

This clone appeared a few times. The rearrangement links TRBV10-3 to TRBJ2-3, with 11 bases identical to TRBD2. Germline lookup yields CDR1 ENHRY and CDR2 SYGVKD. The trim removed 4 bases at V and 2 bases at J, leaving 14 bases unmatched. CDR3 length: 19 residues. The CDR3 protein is CAISGPLAGGHQPTDTQYF. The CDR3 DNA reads TGTGCCATCAGTGGGCCCCTAGCGGGAGGACACCAACCCACAGATACGCAGTATTTT.

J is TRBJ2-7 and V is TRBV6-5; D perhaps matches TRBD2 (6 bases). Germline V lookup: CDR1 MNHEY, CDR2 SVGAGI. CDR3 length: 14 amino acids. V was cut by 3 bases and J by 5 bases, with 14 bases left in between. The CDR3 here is CASSYLAGIHEQYF. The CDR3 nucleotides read TGTGCCAGCAGTTATCTGGCGGGAATCCACGAGCAGTACTTC.

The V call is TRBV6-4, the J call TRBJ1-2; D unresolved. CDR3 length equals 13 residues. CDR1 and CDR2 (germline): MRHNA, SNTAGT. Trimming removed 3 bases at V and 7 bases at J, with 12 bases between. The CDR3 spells CASSESAVGGYTF. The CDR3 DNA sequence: TGTGCCAGCAGTGAATCTGCCGTCGGTGGCTACACCTTC.

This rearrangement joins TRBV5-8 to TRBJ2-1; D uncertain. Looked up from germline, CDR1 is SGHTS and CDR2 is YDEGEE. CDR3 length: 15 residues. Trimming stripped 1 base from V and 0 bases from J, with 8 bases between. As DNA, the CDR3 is TGTGCCAGCAGCTTGTCGTCTAGCTCCTACAATGAGCAGTTCTTC. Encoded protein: CASSLSSSSYNEQFF.

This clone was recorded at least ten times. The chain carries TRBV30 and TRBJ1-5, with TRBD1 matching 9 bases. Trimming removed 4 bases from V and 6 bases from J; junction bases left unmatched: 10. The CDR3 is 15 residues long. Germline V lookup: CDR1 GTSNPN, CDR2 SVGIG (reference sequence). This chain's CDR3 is CAWNTGQGYSQPQHF. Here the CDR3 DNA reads TGTGCCTGGAACACGGGACAGGGTTATTCTCAGCCCCAGCATTTT.

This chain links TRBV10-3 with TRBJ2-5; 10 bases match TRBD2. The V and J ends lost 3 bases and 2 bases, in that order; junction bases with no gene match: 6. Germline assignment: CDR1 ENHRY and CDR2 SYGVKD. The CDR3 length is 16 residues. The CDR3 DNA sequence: TGTGCCATCAGTGACACCACTAGCGGGGATCAAGAGACCCAGTACTTC. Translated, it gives CAISDTTSGDQETQYF.

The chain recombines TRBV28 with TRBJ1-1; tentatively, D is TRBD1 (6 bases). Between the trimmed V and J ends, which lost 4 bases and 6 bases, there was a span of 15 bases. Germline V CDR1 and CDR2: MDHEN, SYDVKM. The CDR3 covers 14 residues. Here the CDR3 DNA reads TGTGCCAGCAGTTACTTACAGGGTAAAGCTGAAGCTTTCTTT. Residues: CASSYLQGKAEAFF.

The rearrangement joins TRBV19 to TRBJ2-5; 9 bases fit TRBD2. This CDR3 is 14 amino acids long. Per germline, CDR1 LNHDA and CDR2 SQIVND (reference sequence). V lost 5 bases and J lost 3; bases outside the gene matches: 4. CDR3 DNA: TGTGCCAGTAGTGTGACTAGCGGCGAAGAGACCCAGTACTTC. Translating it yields CASSVTSGEETQYF.